This T cell receptor beta chain was observed in a study of OX40 agonist ivuxolimab in advanced cancers. General observations from the study: Nonresponders, in some cases, also had low normalized T-cell clonal expansion. Clonal expansion among partial responders at 0.1-3.0 mg/kg ranked near the lowest.

This clone was found once. Antigen specificity is unknown. This CDR3 has 13 amino acids. Trimming at V came to 11 bases and at J to 7 bases, leaving 13 bases not matched to a gene. The germline V gene has CDR1 LNHDA and CDR2 SQIVND (reference sequence). Data came from immunoSEQ multiplex PCR; TCRdb stores just in-frame clones and leaves some out. Seen here are roughly 26,000 clones, about 88% observed once, and the top ten hold around a fifth. The sample consisted of CD4+ or CD8+ T cells sorted from blood, taken in a trial of the OX40 agonist ivuxolimab. This sequence was found in an adult with an advanced solid tumor such as melanoma, head and neck, liver or kidney cancer. The chain is built from TRBV19 and TRBJ1-1; TRBD1 aligns across 7 bases. In DNA form, the CDR3 reads TGTGCCTCCAGGGGGGGCCTGGTCGTTGAAGCTTTCTTT. It codes for CASRGGLVVEAFF.